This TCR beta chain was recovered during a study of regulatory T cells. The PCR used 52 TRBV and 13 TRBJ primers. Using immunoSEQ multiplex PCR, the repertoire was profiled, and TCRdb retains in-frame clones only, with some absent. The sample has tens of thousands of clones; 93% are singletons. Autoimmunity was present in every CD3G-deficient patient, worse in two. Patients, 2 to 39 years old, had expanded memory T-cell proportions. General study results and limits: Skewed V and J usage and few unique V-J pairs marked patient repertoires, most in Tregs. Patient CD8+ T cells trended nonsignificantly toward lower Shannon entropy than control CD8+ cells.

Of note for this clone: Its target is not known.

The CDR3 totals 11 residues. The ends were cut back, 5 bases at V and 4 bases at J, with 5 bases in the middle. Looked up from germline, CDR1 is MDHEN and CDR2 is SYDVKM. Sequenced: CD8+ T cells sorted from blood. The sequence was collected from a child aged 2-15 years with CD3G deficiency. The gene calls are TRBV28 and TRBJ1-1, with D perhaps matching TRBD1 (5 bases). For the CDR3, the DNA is TGTGCCAGCAGTGACAGCACTGAAGCTTTCTTT. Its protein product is CASSDSTEAFF.